This T cell receptor (beta chain) was sequenced for a study of cytomegalovirus exposure and HLA in healthy donors. Use of 60 Vbeta and 13 Jbeta primers characterized the PCR. The assay was immunoSEQ multiplex PCR, and TCRdb's table has in-frame clones only and misses some. The table lists around 150,000 clones, around 64% of them singletons. This CDR3 is 13 amino acids long. The V end was cut by 4 bases, the J end by 2 bases, with 8 bases between. CDR1 LGHNA and CDR2 YNFKEQ come from the germline V gene. The source of this sequence is a woman aged 25-40 years in good health and CMV-seronegative. The chain recombines TRBV4-2 with TRBJ2-5; no clear D. The specimen was PBMCs. CDR3 loop: CASSPRLQETQYF. The DNA for the CDR3 is TGTGCCAGCAGCCCGCGACTGCAAGAGACCCAGTACTTC.